Listed below are T cell receptor beta chains from one sample, sequenced in a study of OX40 agonist ivuxolimab in advanced cancers. This table comes from immunoSEQ multiplex PCR, and its TCRdb copy is limited to in-frame clones, with some not included. The sample lists some 83,000 clones, approximately 84% occurring once. The source was CD4+ or CD8+ T cells sorted from blood, collected in a trial of the OX40 agonist ivuxolimab. Receptors were obtained from an adult with an advanced solid tumor such as melanoma, head and neck, liver or kidney cancer. Each CDR3 is given with its conserved first and last residue. A D gene is named only where the DNA matches it firmly. Part of the rows lack a size; the others show once, few, many or a class for expanded clones.

>few|TRBV6-5|TRBD2|TRBJ2-7
TGTGCCAGCAGTTACTCACCCAGGCTAGCGGCCTACGAGCAGTACTTC
CASSYSPRLAAYEQYF
>NA|TRBV19|NA|TRBJ1-5
TGTGCCAGTAATAGGTCCAATCAGCCCCAGCATTTT
CASNRSNQPQHF
>NA|TRBV4-1|NA|TRBJ2-7
TGCGCCAGCAGCCAAGAACAGGGACCCTCCTACGAGCAGTACTTC
CASSQEQGPSYEQYF
>few|TRBV4-3|NA|TRBJ2-3
TGCGCCAGCAGCCAAGATCTCCCAGGCCTGCGGGCAGATACGCAGTATTTT
CASSQDLPGLRADTQYF
>NA|TRBV18|NA|TRBJ1-1
TGTGCCAGCTCACCATCGGCTCTTGGGGCTTTCTTT
CASSPSALGAFF
>NA|TRBV6-5|NA|TRBJ2-5
TGTGCCAGCAGTCGCCCTACAGCTACTCGGGAGACCCAGTACTTC
CASSRPTATRETQYF
>few|TRBV6-5|TRBD2|TRBJ2-1
TGTGCCACCGCCGGGCGGGGGGTCTACAATGAGCAGTTCTTC
CATAGRGVYNEQFF
>NA|TRBV6-5|NA|TRBJ1-1
TGTGCCAGCAGTTACTCGAGGGGGAGCACTGAAGCTTTCTTT
CASSYSRGSTEAFF
>NA|TRBV28|NA|TRBJ1-2
TGTGCCGGGAGTCAGAGCGCTGGAGGATCCTGGGGCTACACCTTC
CAGSQSAGGSWGYTF
>NA|TRBV12-5|NA|TRBJ2-7
TGTGCTAGTGGTTCTCAGGGAGACGAGCAGTACTTC
CASGSQGDEQYF
>NA|TRBV5-6|TRBD2|TRBJ2-1
TGTGCCAGCAGCGGTACCGGACTAGCGGGAGGGTTTGTTAATGAGCAGTTCTTC
CASSGTGLAGGFVNEQFF
>few|TRBV7-3|NA|TRBJ1-1
TGTGCCAGCAGCCCGGGGATGAACACTGAAGCTTTCTTT
CASSPGMNTEAFF
>NA|TRBV5-6|TRBD1|TRBJ1-1
TGTGCCAGCAGCCCACCGACAGGGCTGAACACTGAAGCTTTCTTT
CASSPPTGLNTEAFF
>once|TRBV6-5|NA|TRBJ1-2
TGTGCCAGCAGTTTGGACGGAAACTATGGCTACACCTTC
CASSLDGNYGYTF
>NA|TRBV11-2|TRBD1|TRBJ2-7
TGTGCCAGCAGGCTGGGACAGGCTCAAGCCTACGAGCAGTACTTC
CASRLGQAQAYEQYF
>NA|TRBV6-5|NA|TRBJ2-7
TGTGCCAGCAGTTACTCGATATCGGGGGGCGGCGAGCAGTACTTC
CASSYSISGGGEQYF
>NA|TRBV5-5|NA|TRBJ2-2
TGTGCCAGCAGCCGCACCTGGGGAGAGGCTAACACCGGGGAGCTGTTTTTT
CASSRTWGEANTGELFF
>NA|TRBV11-2|NA|TRBJ2-5
TGTGCCAGCAGCCGCGCCTCCGAGACCCAGTACTTC
CASSRASETQYF
>NA|TRBV7-2|NA|TRBJ2-7
TGTGCCAGCAGCTTAACAGGGCCCCACGAGCAGTACTTC
CASSLTGPHEQYF
>NA|TRBV6-6|NA|TRBJ2-5
TGTGCCAGCAGTTACGGCTCCCTGGGGACTCAGAAGGACTTC
CASSYGSLGTQKDF
>NA|TRBV6-6|TRBD1|TRBJ2-2
TGTGCCAGCAGTTACGCTGGACAGGGAACCGGGGAGCTGTTTTTT
CASSYAGQGTGELFF
>NA|TRBV2|NA|TRBJ2-1
TGTGCCAGCAAAGCACGATACTTGGGAGGTGAGCAGTTCTTC
CASKARYLGGEQFF
>NA|TRBV5-1|NA|TRBJ2-3
TGCGCCAGCGGGCAGGCACCCACAGATACGCAGTATTTT
CASGQAPTDTQYF
>NA|TRBV7-2|TRBD1|TRBJ1-2
TGTGCCAGCAGCCCGACAGGGGGCGGCTATGGCTACACCTTC
CASSPTGGGYGYTF
>once|TRBV7-9|TRBD1|TRBJ1-2
TGTGCCAGCAGCCGACAGGGGGCGGGTGGCTACACCTTC
CASSRQGAGGYTF
>NA|TRBV2|NA|TRBJ1-1
TGTGCCAGCAGTGAAGCGCCGGGGTCCAATGAAGCTTTCTTT
CASSEAPGSNEAFF
>NA|TRBV5-8|TRBD1|TRBJ1-1
TGTGCCAGCAGCAGGACAGGGACTGAAGCTTTCTTT
CASSRTGTEAFF
>NA|TRBV10-1|TRBD1|TRBJ1-2
TGCGCCAGCAGCGACGACAGGGTCCATGGCTACACCTTC
CASSDDRVHGYTF
>NA|TRBV7-9|NA|TRBJ1-1
TGTGCCAGCAGCTTGTCGGGGGACAACACTGAAGCTTTCTTT
CASSLSGDNTEAFF
>NA|TRBV6-6|NA|TRBJ2-3
TGTGCCAGCAGTTACGCAGGGACCAATACAGATACGCAGTATTTT
CASSYAGTNTDTQYF
>few|TRBV7-6|NA|TRBJ2-1
TGTGCCAGCAGCCGGTACAATGAGCAGTTCTTC
CASSRYNEQFF
>NA|TRBV30|NA|TRBJ1-5
TGTGCCTGGAGTGGGGGGGCGAGCAATCAGCCCCAGCATTTT
CAWSGGASNQPQHF
>NA|TRBV9|NA|TRBJ1-1
TGTGCCAGCAGCCGAGAGAACACTGAAGCTTTCTTT
CASSRENTEAFF
>NA|TRBV5-4|TRBD1|TRBJ1-1
TGTGCCAGCAGCTTAGACAGGGGCTCTGAAGCTTTCTTT
CASSLDRGSEAFF
>once|TRBV19|NA|TRBJ2-1
TGTGCCAGTACCTTAGCCCGCCGTATCTACAATGAGCAGTTCTTC
CASTLARRIYNEQFF
>NA|TRBV6-5|NA|TRBJ1-2
TGTGCCAGCAGTTACTCGATGGTAGGGGGTGTCTATGGCTACACCTTC
CASSYSMVGGVYGYTF
>NA|TRBV5-4|NA|TRBJ1-3
TGTGCCAGCAGCTTGAGAGGGGCGCTCGGAAACACCATATATTTT
CASSLRGALGNTIYF
>NA|TRBV10-3|NA|TRBJ2-7
TGTGCCACGTCCTATCTATACGAGCAGTACTTC
CATSYLYEQYF
>NA|TRBV6-6|NA|TRBJ2-3
TGTGCCAGCTCGCTCGCGGACATTCCCGATACGCAGTATTTT
CASSLADIPDTQYF
>NA|TRBV5-1|NA|TRBJ2-2
TGCGCCAGCAGCTTGGTTGGGGGTAGTGCCGGGGAGCTGTTTTTT
CASSLVGGSAGELFF
>NA|TRBV6-1|TRBD1|TRBJ1-2
TGTGCCAGCAGTGAAACCCTTGGACAGGGCTCACAGGGAGGCTATGGCTACACCTTC
CASSETLGQGSQGGYGYTF
>NA|TRBV15|NA|TRBJ2-3
TGTGCCACCAGCAGCGCCGGACTTGGAGATACGCAGTATTTT
CATSSAGLGDTQYF
>once|TRBV7-3|TRBD1|TRBJ1-2
TGTGCCAGCAGCTTAGGGACAGGAGATGGCTACACCTTC
CASSLGTGDGYTF
>once|TRBV5-1|NA|TRBJ2-5
TGCGCCAGCAGCTTGGAGGGGGCCGGAGGGGAGACCCAGTACTTC
CASSLEGAGGETQYF
>few|TRBV4-1|NA|TRBJ1-2
TGCGCCAGCAGCGGGGCACAGGGCGGTTTGCGTGGCTACACCTTC
CASSGAQGGLRGYTF
>NA|TRBV5-1|NA|TRBJ2-5
TGCGCCAGCAGCCCACTAGGGCGGCAAGAGACCCAGTACTTC
CASSPLGRQETQYF
>NA|TRBV5-6|TRBD1|TRBJ2-7
TGTGCCAGCAGCTTGGTAAGGACAGGGGGCACGGACGAGCAGTACTTC
CASSLVRTGGTDEQYF
>NA|TRBV5-1|TRBD2|TRBJ2-3
TGCGCCAGCAGCTTGGAGGGACTAGTGGGAGCAGATACGCAGTATTTT
CASSLEGLVGADTQYF
>NA|TRBV4-3|NA|TRBJ1-2
TGCGCCAGCAGCCACACGACCGGGGGCTATGGCTACACCTTC
CASSHTTGGYGYTF
>NA|TRBV10-3|TRBD1|TRBJ2-7
TGTGCCATCAGTGGCGGGGCAGGGGGCGAACGCGAGCAGTACTTC
CAISGGAGGEREQYF
>NA|TRBV29-1|NA|TRBJ1-2
TGCAGCGTTGAATACGGCTATGGCTACACCTTC
CSVEYGYGYTF
>NA|TRBV27|NA|TRBJ1-1
TGTGCCAGCAGTTTACAGGGGATCAACACTGAAGCTTTCTTT
CASSLQGINTEAFF
>NA|TRBV6-1|NA|TRBJ2-3
TGTGCCAGCAGGACCCCAGGGAGCACAGATACGCAGTATTTT
CASRTPGSTDTQYF
>NA|TRBV27|NA|TRBJ1-2
TGTGCCAGCAGCAAACTAAGTGCCGGGACCTATGGCTACACCTTC
CASSKLSAGTYGYTF
>few|TRBV7-2|TRBD2|TRBJ2-3
TGTGCCAGCAGCTTTGTACTAGCGGGGACAGATACGCAGTATTTT
CASSFVLAGTDTQYF
>NA|TRBV6-6|NA|TRBJ1-1
TGTGCCAGCAGGCCCGACGGGGGGTGGACTGAAGCTTTCTTT
CASRPDGGWTEAFF
>NA|TRBV11-3|TRBD1|TRBJ2-7
TGTGCCAGCCAGGGGGCGTACGAGCAGTACTTC
CASQGAYEQYF
>NA|TRBV10-2|NA|TRBJ1-4
TGCGCCAGCAGTGGAACAGGGCCATATGAAAAACTGTTTTTT
CASSGTGPYEKLFF
>NA|TRBV6-5|TRBD1|TRBJ1-1
TGTGCCAGCAGTTACGGGCGACAGGGGAACACTGAAGCTTTCTTT
CASSYGRQGNTEAFF